This T cell receptor (beta chain) was identified in a study of cytomegalovirus exposure and HLA in healthy donors. Researchers ran the PCR with 60 Vbeta and 13 Jbeta primers. TCRdb's table, derived via immunoSEQ multiplex PCR, lists solely in-frame clones and lacks some. Of fewer than 150,000 clones in the sample, 76% are singletons; the top ten hold around 3%. Germline V lookup: CDR1 SGHRS, CDR2 YFSETQ. The CDR3 spans 16 residues. The V gene lost 0 bases and the J gene lost 0 bases, with 11 bases spanning the gap. The rearrangement uses TRBV5-1 and TRBJ2-3; D is undetermined. Sequenced material: PBMCs. This clonotype originated in a man aged 35 to 55 in good health and CMV-seronegative. In DNA, the CDR3 is TGCGCCAGCAGCTTGGCAGCGAGTATTAGCACAGATACGCAGTATTTT. Amino acids: CASSLAASISTDTQYF. The full variable domain, in which reference TRBV5-1 and TRBJ2-3 provide the parts outside the CDR3, is KAGVTQTPRYLIKTRGQQVTLSCSPISGHRSVSWYQQTPGQGLQFLFEYFSETQRNKGNFPGRFSGRQFSNSRSEMNVSTLELGDSALYLCASSLAASISTDTQYFGPGTRLTVL.